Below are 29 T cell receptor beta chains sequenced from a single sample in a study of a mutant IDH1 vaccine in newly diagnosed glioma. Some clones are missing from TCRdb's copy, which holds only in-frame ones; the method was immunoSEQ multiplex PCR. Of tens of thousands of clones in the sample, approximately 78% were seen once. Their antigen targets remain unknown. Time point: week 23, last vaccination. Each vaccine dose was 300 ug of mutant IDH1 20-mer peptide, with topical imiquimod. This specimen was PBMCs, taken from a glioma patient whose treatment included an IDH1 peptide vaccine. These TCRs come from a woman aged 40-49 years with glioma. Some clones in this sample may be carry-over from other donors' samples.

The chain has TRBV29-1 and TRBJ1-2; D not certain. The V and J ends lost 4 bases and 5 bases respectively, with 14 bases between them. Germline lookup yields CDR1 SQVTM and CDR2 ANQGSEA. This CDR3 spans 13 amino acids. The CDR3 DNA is TGCAGCGTTGTGTTCAGACACGGTTATGGCTACACCTTC. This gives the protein CSVVFRHGYGYTF.

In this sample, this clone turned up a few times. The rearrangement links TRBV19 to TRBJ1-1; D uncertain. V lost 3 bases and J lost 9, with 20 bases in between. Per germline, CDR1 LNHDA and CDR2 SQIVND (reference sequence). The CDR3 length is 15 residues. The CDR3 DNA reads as TGTGCCAGTAGTATTACGGCTGGAACAGAGGATAAAGCTTTCTTT. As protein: CASSITAGTEDKAFF.

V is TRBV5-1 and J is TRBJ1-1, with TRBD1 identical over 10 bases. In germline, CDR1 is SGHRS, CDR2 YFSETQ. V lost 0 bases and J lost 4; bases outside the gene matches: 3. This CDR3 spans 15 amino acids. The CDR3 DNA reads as TGCGCCAGCAGCTTGGTCGGGACAGGGGTCACTGAAGCTTTCTTT. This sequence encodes CASSLVGTGVTEAFF.

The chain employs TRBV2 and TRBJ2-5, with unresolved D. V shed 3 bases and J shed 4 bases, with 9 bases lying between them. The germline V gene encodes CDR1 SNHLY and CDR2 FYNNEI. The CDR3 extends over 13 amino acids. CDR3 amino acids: CASSEYRRETQYF. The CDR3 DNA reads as TGTGCCAGCAGTGAGTATCGTCGAGAGACCCAGTACTTC.

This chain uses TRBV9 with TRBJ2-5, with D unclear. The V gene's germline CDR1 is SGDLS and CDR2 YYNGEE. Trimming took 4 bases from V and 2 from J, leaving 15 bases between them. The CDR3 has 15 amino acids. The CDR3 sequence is CASSLSGSRQETQYF. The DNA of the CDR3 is TGTGCCAGCAGCCTCTCGGGTAGTAGGCAAGAGACCCAGTACTTC.

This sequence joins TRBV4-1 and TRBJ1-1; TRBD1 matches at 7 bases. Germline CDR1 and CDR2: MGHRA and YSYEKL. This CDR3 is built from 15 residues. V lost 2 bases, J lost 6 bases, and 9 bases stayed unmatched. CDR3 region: CASSQSTGVVPEAFF. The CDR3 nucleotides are TGCGCCAGCAGCCAAAGCACAGGGGTGGTCCCTGAAGCTTTCTTT.

CDR3 in DNA: TGTGCCAGCAGCGTAGAAGGAGGGGGAGAATTCCCCCTCCACTTT. Protein product: CASSVEGGGEFPLHF. The chain is built from TRBV9 and TRBJ1-6; D is perhaps TRBD1 (6 bases). The V and J ends lost 0 bases and 13 bases respectively, with 17 bases between them. Per germline, CDR1 SGDLS and CDR2 YYNGEE. The CDR3 extends over 15 amino acids.

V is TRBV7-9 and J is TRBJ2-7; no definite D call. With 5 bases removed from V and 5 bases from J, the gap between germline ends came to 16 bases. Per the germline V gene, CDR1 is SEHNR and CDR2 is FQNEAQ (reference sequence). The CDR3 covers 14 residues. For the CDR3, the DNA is TGTGCCAGCAGCCCCCCCCTCCCGGTGGACGAGCAGTACTTC. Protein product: CASSPPLPVDEQYF. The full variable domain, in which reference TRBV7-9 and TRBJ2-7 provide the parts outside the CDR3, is DTGVSQNPRHKITKRGQNVTFRCDPISEHNRLYWYRQTLGQGPEFLTYFQNEAQLEKSRLLSDRFSAERPKGSFSTLEIQRTEQGDSAMYLCASSPPLPVDEQYFGPGTRLTVT.

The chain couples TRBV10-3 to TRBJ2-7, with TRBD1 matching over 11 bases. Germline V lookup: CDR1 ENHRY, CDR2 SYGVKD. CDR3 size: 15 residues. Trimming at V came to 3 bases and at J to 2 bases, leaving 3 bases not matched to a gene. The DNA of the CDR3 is TGTGCCATCAGTGAAGGGGACAGGGGGACCTACGAGCAGTACTTC. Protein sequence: CAISEGDRGTYEQYF.

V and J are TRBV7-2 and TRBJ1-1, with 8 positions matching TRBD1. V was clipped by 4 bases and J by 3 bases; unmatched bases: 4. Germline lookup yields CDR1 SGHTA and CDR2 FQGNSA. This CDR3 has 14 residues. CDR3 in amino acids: CASSYRTGHTEAFF. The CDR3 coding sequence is TGTGCCAGCAGCTACCGGACAGGGCACACTGAAGCTTTCTTT.

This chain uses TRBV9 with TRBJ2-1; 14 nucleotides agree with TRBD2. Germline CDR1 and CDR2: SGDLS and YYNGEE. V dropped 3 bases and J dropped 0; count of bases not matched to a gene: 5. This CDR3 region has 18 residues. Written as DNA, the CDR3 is TGTGCCAGCAGCGGGGGACTAGCGGGGGCTGACTCCTACAATGAGCAGTTCTTC. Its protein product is CASSGGLAGADSYNEQFF.

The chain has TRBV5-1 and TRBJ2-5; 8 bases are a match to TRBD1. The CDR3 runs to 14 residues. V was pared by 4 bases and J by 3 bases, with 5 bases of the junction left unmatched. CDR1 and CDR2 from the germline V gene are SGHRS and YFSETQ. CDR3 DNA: TGCGCCAGCAGCCAGGGACAGGTAAAAGAGACCCAGTACTTC. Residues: CASSQGQVKETQYF.

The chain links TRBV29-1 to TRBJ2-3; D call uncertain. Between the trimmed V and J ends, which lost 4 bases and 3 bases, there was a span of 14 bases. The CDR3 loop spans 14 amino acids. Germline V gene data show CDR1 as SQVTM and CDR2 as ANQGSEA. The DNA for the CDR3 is TGCAGCGTTGGATCCGGTTCCGCGACAGATACGCAGTATTTT. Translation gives CSVGSGSATDTQYF.

The DNA of the CDR3 is TGCGCCAGCAGCTTGGGGCTACTAGCGCCTTTATACAATGAGCAGTTCTTC. Translation: CASSLGLLAPLYNEQFF. V and J are TRBV5-1 and TRBJ2-1; 7 bases align to TRBD2. The CDR3 loop spans 17 amino acids. J lost 4 bases, V lost 0 bases, and 10 bases had no gene match. CDR1 and CDR2 from the germline V gene are SGHRS and YFSETQ.

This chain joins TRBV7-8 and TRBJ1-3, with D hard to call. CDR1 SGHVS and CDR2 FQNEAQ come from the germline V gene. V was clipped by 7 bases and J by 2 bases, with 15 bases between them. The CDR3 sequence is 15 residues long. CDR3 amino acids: CASTDYLLAGNTIYF. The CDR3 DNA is TGTGCCAGCACTGACTACCTCTTGGCTGGAAACACCATATATTTT.

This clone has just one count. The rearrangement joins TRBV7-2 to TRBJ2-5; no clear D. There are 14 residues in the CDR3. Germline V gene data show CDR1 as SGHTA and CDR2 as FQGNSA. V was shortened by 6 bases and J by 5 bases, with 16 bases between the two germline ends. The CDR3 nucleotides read TGTGCCAGCAGTCCGGCAGCCCCAGTGGAGACCCAGTACTTC. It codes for CASSPAAPVETQYF.

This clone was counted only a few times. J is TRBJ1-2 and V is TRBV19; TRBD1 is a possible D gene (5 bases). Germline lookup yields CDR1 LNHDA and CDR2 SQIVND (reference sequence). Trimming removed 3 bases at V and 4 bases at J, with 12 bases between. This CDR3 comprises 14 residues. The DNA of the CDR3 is TGTGCCAGTAGTATGGCAGGGTCAACCTATGGCTACACCTTC. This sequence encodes CASSMAGSTYGYTF.

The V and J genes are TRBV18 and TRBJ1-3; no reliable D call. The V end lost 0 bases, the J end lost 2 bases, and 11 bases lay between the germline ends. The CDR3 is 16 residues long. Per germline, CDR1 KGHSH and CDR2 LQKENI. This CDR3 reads CASSPPEGNTGNTIYF. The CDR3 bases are TGTGCCAGCTCACCACCGGAAGGGAATACTGGAAACACCATATATTTT.

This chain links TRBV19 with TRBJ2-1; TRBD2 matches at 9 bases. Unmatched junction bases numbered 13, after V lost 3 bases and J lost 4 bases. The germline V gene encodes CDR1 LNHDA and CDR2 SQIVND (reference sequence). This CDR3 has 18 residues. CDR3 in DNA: TGTGCCAGTAGTATGCCCCCTAGCGGGGAATTTGTATACAATGAGCAGTTCTTC. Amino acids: CASSMPPSGEFVYNEQFF. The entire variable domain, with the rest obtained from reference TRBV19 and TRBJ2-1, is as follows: DGGITQSPKYLFRKEGQNVTLSCEQNLNHDAMYWYRQDPGQGLRLIYYSQIVNDFQKGDIAEGYSVSREKKESFPLTVTSAQKNPTAFYLCASSMPPSGEFVYNEQFFGPGTRLTVL.

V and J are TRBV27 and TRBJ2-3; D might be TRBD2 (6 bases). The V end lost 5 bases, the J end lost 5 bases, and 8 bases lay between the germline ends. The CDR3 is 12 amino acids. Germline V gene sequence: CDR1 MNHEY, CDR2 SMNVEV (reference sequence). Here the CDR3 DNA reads TGTGCCAGCAGTCTGGAGGGAGATACGCAGTATTTT. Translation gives CASSLEGDTQYF.

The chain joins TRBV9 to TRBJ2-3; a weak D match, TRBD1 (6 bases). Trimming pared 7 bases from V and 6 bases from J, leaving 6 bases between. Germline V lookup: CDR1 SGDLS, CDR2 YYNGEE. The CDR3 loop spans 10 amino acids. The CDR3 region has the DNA TGTGCCAGCGGGGGCGATACGCAGTATTTT. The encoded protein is CASGGDTQYF.

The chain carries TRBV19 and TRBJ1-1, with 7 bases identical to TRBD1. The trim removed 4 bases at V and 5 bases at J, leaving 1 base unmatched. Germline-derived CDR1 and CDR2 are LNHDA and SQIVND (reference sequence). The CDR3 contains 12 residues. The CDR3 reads CASSRQGTEAFF. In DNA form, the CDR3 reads TGTGCCAGTAGTAGACAGGGAACTGAAGCTTTCTTT.

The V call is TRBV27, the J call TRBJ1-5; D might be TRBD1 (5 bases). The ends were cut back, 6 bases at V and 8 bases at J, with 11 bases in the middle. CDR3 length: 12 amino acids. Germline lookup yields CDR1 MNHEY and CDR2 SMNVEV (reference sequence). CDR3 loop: CASRAQGEPQHF. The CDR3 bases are TGTGCCAGCAGAGCCCAGGGTGAGCCCCAGCATTTT.

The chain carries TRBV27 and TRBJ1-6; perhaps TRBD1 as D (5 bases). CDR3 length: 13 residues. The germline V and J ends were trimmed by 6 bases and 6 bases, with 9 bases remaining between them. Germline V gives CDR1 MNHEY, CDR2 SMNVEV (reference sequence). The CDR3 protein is CASRGLLNSPLHF. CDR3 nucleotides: TGTGCCAGCAGGGGGCTCCTTAATTCACCCCTCCACTTT.

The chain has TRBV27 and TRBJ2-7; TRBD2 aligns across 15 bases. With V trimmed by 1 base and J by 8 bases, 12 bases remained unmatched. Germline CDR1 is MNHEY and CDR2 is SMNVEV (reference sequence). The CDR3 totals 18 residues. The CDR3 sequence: CASSLLGTSGGPLGQQYF. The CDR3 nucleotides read TGTGCCAGCAGTTTATTAGGGACTAGCGGGGGGCCCCTCGGGCAGCAGTACTTC.

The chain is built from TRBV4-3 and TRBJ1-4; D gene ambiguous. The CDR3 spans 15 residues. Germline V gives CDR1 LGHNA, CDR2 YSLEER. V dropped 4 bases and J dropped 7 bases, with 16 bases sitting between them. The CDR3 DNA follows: TGCGCCAGCAGCCCAGACGATGGCGAGAGTGAAAAACTGTTTTTT. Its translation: CASSPDDGESEKLFF.

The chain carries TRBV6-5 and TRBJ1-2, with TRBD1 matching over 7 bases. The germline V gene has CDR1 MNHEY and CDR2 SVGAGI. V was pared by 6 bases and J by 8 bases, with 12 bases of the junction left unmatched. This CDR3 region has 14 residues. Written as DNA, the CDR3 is TGTGCCAGCAGCAATGGACAGGTGTACAACGGCTACACCTTC. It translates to CASSNGQVYNGYTF.

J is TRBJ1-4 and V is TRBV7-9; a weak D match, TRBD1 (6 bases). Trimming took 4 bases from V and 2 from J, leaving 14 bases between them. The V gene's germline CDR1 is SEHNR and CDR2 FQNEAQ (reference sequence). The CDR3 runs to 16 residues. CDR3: CASSSPQGGTNEKLFF. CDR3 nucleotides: TGTGCCAGCAGCTCCCCACAGGGAGGCACTAATGAAAAACTGTTTTTT.

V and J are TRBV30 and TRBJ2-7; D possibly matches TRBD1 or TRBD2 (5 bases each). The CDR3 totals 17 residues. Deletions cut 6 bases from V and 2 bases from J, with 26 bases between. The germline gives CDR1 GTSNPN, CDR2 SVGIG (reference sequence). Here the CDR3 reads CACGARAGEAVPYEQYF. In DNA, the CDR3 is TGTGCCTGCGGGGCAAGGGCCGGGGAAGCCGTTCCCTACGAGCAGTACTTC.